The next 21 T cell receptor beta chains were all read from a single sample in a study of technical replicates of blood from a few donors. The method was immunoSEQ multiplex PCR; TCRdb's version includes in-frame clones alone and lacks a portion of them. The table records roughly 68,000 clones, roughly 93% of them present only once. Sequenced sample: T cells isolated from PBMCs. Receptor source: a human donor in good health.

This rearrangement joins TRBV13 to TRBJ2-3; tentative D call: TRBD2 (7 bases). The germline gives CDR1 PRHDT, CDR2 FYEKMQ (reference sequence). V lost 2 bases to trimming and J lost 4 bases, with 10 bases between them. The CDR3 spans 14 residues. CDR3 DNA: TGTGCCAGCAGCTTAATCGGGGGGCCAGATACGCAGTATTTT. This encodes CASSLIGGPDTQYF.

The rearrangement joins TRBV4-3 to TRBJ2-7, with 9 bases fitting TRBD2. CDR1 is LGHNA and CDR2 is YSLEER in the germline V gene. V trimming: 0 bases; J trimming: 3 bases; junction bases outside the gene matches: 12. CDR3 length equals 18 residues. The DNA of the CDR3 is TGCGCCAGCAGCCAAGATCTGCCAGCGGGAGGTCCTCTCTACGAGCAGTACTTC. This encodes CASSQDLPAGGPLYEQYF.

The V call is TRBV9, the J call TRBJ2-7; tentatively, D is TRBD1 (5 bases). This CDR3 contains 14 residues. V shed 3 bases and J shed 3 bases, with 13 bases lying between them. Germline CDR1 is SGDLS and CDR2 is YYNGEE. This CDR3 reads CASSGGQGHYEQYF. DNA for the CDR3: TGTGCCAGCAGCGGGGGCCAAGGGCACTACGAGCAGTACTTC.

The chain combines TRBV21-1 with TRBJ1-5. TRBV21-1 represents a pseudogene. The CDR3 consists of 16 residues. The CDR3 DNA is TGTGCCAGCAGCAAAGTAGGAGGGAAGTGGGAACAGCCCCAGCATTTT. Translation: CASSKVGGKWEQPQHF.

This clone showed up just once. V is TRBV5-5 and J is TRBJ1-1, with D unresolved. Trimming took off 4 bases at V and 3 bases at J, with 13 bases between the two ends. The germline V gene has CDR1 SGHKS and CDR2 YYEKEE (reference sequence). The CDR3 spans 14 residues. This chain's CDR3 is CASSLDAAYTEAFF. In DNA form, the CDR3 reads TGTGCCAGCAGCCTGGACGCGGCGTACACTGAAGCTTTCTTT.

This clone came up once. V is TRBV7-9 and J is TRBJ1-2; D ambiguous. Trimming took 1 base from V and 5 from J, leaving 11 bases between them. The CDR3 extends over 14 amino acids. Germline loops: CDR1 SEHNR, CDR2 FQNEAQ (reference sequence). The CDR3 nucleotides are TGTGCCAGCAGCTTAGGGTTAGCCTATTATGGCTACACCTTC. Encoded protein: CASSLGLAYYGYTF.

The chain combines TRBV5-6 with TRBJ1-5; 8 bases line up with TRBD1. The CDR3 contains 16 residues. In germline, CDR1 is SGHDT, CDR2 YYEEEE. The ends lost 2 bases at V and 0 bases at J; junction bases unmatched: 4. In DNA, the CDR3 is TGTGCCAGCAGCTTAGGGACAGGAGATAGCAATCAGCCCCAGCATTTT. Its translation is CASSLGTGDSNQPQHF. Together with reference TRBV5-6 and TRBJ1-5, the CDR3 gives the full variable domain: DAGVTQSPTHLIKTRGQQVTLRCSPKSGHDTVSWYQQALGQGPQFIFQYYEEEERQRGNFPDRFSGHQFPNYSSELNVNALLLGDSALYLCASSLGTGDSNQPQHFGDGTRLSIL.

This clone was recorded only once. CDR3 DNA: TGTGCCTGGACCAACAGGGAGGGCTCCTACGAGCAGTACTTC. Amino acids: CAWTNREGSYEQYF. The chain has TRBV30 and TRBJ2-7; possible D gene TRBD2, 7 bases. V was cut by 4 bases and J by 0 bases, with 13 bases left in between. Germline V lookup: CDR1 GTSNPN, CDR2 SVGIG (reference sequence). This CDR3 is 14 amino acids long.

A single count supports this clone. CDR3 residues: CASSVGDWPRETQYF. The DNA of the CDR3 is TGTGCCAGCAGCGTAGGGGACTGGCCACGGGAGACCCAGTACTTC. The V and J genes are TRBV9 and TRBJ2-5, with D possibly TRBD2 on 6 matching bases. The CDR3 totals 15 residues. Germline CDR1 is SGDLS and CDR2 is YYNGEE. Trimming cost V 0 bases and J 5 bases, with 14 bases left between them.

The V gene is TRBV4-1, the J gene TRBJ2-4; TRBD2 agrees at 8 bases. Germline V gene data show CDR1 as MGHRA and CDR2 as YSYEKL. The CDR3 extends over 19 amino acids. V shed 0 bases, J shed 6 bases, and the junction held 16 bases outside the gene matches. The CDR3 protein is CASSQDPPVAGLGPNIQYF. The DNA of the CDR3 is TGCGCCAGCAGCCAAGATCCTCCGGTAGCGGGGTTGGGCCCAAACATTCAGTACTTC.

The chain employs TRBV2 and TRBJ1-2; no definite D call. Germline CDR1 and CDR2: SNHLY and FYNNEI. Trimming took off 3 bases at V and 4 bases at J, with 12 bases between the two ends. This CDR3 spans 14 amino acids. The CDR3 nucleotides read TGTGCCAGCAGTGAGGAGCTCCCATTCTATGGCTACACCTTC. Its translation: CASSEELPFYGYTF.

CDR3 sequence: CASSLGTPNEQFF. The CDR3 DNA is TGCGCCAGCAGCCTCGGGACTCCCAATGAGCAGTTCTTC. V gene TRBV5-1 combines with J gene TRBJ2-1; TRBD2 might be the D (6 bases). The V end was cut by 4 bases, the J end by 6 bases, with 11 bases between. This CDR3 spans 13 amino acids. The germline V gene encodes CDR1 SGHRS and CDR2 YFSETQ.

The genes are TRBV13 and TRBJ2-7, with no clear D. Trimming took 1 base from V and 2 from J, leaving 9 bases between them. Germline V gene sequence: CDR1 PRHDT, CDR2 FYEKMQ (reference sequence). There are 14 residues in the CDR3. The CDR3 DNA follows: TGTGCCAGCAGCTTAGCAGGAAACCCCTACGAGCAGTACTTC. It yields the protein CASSLAGNPYEQYF. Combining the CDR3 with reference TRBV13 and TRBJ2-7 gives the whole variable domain AAGVIQSPRHLIKEKRETATLKCYPIPRHDTVYWYQQGPGQDPQFLISFYEKMQSDKGSIPDRFSAQQFSDYHSELNMSSLELGDSALYFCASSLAGNPYEQYFGPGTRLTVT.

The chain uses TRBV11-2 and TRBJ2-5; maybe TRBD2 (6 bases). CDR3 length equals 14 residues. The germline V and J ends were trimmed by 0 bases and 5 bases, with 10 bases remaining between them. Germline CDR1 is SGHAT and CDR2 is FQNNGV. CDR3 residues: CASSLDRGKETQYF. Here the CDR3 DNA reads TGTGCCAGCAGCTTAGATCGGGGGAAGGAGACCCAGTACTTC.

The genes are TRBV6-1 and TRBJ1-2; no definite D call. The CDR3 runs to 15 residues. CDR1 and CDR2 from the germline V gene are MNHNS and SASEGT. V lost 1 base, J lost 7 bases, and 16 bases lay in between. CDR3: CASSEDMYPAGGYTF. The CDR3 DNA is TGTGCCAGCAGTGAAGATATGTATCCGGCAGGTGGCTACACCTTC.

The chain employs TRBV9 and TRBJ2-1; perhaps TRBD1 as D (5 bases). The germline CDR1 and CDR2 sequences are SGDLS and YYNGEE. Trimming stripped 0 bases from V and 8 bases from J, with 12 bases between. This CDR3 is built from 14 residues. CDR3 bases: TGTGCCAGCAGCGTAGGACAGCTGAAATATGAGCAGTTCTTC. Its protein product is CASSVGQLKYEQFF.

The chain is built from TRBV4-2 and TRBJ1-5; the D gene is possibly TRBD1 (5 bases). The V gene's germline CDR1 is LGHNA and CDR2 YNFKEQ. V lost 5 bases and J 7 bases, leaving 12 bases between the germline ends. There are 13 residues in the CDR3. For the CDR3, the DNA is TGTGCCAGCAGCGCGACAGTGAACCAGCCCCAGCATTTT. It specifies CASSATVNQPQHF.

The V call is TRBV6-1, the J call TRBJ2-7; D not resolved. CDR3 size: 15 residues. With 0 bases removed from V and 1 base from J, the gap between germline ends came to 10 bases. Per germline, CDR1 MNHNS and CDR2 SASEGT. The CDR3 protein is CASSEAYAFSYEQYF. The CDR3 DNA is TGTGCCAGCAGTGAAGCCTACGCGTTTTCCTACGAGCAGTACTTC.

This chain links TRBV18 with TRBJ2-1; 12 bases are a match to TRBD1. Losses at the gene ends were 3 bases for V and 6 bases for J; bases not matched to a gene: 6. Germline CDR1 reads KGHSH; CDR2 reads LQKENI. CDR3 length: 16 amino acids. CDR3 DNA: TGTGCCAGCTCACCCGGGACAGGGGGCGCGGGCAATGAGCAGTTCTTC. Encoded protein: CASSPGTGGAGNEQFF.

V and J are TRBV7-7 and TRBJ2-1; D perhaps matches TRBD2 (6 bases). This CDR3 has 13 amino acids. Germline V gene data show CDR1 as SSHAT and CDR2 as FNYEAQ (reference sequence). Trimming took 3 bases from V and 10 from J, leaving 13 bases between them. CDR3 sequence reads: CASSFRGGREQFF. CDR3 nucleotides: TGTGCCAGCAGCTTCCGGGGTGGGAGGGAGCAGTTCTTC. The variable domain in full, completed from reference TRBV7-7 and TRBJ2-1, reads GAGVSQSPRYKVTKRGQDVTLRCDPISSHATLYWYQQALGQGPEFLTYFNYEAQPDKSGLPSDRFSAERPEGSISTLTIQRTEQRDSAMYRCASSFRGGREQFFGPGTRLTVL.

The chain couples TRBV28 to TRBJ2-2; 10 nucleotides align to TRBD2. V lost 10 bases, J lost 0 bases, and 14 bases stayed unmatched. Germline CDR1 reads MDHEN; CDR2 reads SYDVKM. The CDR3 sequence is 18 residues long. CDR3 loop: CATLGASGSLTNTGELFF. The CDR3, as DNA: TGTGCCACCCTTGGGGCTAGCGGGAGCCTTACGAACACCGGGGAGCTGTTTTTT.